The present TCR beta chain was sequenced within a study of T cell responses to AZD1222 COVID-19 vaccine. V shed 0 bases and J shed 0 bases, with 6 bases lying between them. The germline gives CDR1 SGHAT, CDR2 FQNNGV. There are 15 residues in the CDR3. Clones were read by immunoSEQ multiplex PCR, and TCRdb kept only the in-frame ones, dropping some. The data show approximately 130,000 clones, about 89% seen once. This chain joins TRBV11-2 and TRBJ2-1, with a tentative D call TRBD2 (6 bases). This TCR was sampled from an adult who received the AZD1222 COVID-19 vaccine. The input for sequencing was peripheral blood, taken 28 days after the second AZD1222 dose. CDR3 loop: CASSLDGSSYNEQFF. The CDR3 nucleotides are TGTGCCAGCAGCTTAGACGGGAGCTCCTACAATGAGCAGTTCTTC. The entire variable domain, with the rest obtained from reference TRBV11-2 and TRBJ2-1, is as follows: EAGVAQSPRYKIIEKRQSVAFWCNPISGHATLYWYQQILGQGPKLLIQFQNNGVVDDSQLPKDRFSAERLKGVDSTLKIQPAKLEDSAVYLCASSLDGSSYNEQFFGPGTRLTVL.